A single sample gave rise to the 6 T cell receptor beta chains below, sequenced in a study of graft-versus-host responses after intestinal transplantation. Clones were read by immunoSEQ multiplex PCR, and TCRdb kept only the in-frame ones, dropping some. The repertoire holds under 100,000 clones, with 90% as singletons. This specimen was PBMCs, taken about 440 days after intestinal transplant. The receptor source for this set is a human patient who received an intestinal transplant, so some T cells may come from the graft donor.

The CDR3 reads CASSQRVQETQYF. The CDR3 DNA follows: TGTGCCAGCAGCCAAAGGGTCCAAGAGACCCAGTACTTC. This sequence joins TRBV7-2 and TRBJ2-5; D is unresolved. V dropped 5 bases and J dropped 1 base, with 8 bases sitting between them. The CDR3 covers 13 residues. The germline V gene encodes CDR1 SGHTA and CDR2 FQGNSA. The whole variable domain, remainder taken from reference TRBV7-2 and TRBJ2-5, is GAGVSQSPSNKVTEKGKDVELRCDPISGHTALYWYRQSLGQGLEFLIYFQGNSAPDKSGLPSDRFSAERTGGSVSTLTIQRTQQEDSAVYLCASSQRVQETQYFGPGTRLLVL.

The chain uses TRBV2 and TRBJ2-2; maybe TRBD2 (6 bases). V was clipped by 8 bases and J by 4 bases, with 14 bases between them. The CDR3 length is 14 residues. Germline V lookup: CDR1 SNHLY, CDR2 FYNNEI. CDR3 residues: CASGQGGSTGELFF. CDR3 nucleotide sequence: TGTGCCAGCGGCCAGGGAGGTTCCACCGGGGAGCTGTTTTTT.

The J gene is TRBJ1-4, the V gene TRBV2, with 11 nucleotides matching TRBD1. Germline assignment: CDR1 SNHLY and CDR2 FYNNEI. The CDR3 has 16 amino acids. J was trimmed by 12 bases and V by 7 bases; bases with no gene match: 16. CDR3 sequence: CASTHGDRTGGAELFF. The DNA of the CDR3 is TGTGCCAGCACCCACGGGGACCGGACAGGGGGCGCAGAACTGTTTTTT.

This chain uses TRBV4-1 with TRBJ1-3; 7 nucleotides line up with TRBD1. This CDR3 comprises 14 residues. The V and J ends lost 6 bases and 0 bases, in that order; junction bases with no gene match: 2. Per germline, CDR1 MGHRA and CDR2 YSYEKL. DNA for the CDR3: TGCGCCAGCAGGTGGGACAGCTCTGGAAACACCATATATTTT. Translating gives CASRWDSSGNTIYF.

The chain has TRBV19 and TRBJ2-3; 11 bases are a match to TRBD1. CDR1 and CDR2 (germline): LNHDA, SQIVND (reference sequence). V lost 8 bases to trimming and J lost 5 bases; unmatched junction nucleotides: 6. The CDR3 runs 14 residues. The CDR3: CASWGQGVGDTQYF. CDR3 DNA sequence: TGTGCCAGTTGGGGACAGGGGGTGGGAGATACGCAGTATTTT.

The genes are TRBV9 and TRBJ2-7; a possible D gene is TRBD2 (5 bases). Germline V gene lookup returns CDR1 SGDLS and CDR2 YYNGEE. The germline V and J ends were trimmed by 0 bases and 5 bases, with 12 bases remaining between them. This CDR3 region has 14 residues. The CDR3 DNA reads TGTGCCAGCAGCGTAGCTTCGGGTAGCGACGAGCAGTACTTC. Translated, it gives CASSVASGSDEQYF.